This TCR beta chain was recovered during a study of blood T cell repertoires in COVID-19. For the study at large: COVID-19 samples collected from the United States, Italy and Spain covered acute and convalescent phases. Sample material is recorded as cDNA or gDNA derived from T cells, B-cell-depleted T cells, or PBMCs.

The trim removed 2 bases at V and 1 base at J, leaving 7 bases unmatched. The germline gives CDR1 SGHTA, CDR2 FQGNSA. The length of the CDR3 is 18 residues. Original data processing: Scientists estimated how many nucleated cells there were by amplifying reference gene primers. Profiled with immunoSEQ multiplex PCR; TCRdb holds only in-frame clones, not every one. That table supplies the V and J calls and clone size; D and trimming were determined from the DNA. The sample comprises around 170,000 clones, 70% to 90% of which are singletons, and under 2% rests with the top ten. Sequenced material: peripheral blood. V usage is TRBV7-2 and J usage is TRBJ2-6; 8 bases agree with TRBD1. The TCR comes from a man aged 18 to 29 who had recovered from COVID-19. DNA of the CDR3: TGTGCCAGCAGCTTACGACAGGGGAAAGGGTCTGGGGCCAACGTCCTGACTTTC. Translated: CASSLRQGKGSGANVLTF.